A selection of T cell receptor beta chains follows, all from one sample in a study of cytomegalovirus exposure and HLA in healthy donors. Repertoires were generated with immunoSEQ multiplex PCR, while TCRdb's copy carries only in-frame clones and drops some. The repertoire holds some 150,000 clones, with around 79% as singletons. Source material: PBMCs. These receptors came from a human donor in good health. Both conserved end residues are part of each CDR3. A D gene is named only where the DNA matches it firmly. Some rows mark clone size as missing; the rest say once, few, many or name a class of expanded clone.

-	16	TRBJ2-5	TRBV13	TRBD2	TGTGCCAGCAGCTTAGAAGCGGGAGGGCCGGAAGAGACCCAGTACTTC	CASSLEAGGPEETQYF
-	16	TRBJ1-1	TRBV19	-	TGTGCCACGAAATTGCGGGGGGCTCTCGGGAACACTGAAGCTTTCTTT	CATKLRGALGNTEAFF
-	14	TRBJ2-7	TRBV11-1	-	TGTGCCAGCAGCTCCCAGGGGCTCGGGTACGAGCAGTACTTC	CASSSQGLGYEQYF
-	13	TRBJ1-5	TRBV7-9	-	TGTGCCAGCAGCTTAATCTCGGGACAGCCCCAGCATTTT	CASSLISGQPQHF
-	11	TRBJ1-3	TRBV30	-	TGTGCCTGGACTGCTGGAAACACCATATATTTT	CAWTAGNTIYF
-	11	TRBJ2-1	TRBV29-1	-	TGCAGCGGAACAGAGCACAATGAGCAGTTCTTC	CSGTEHNEQFF
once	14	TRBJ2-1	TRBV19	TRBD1	TGTGCCAGTAGTATAAGGGTAACAGGGGGCGGGCAGTTCTTC	CASSIRVTGGGQFF
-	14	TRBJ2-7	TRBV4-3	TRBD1	TGCGCCAGCAGCCAAGGACAGGGGAACTACGAGCAGTACTTC	CASSQGQGNYEQYF
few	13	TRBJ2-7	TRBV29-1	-	TGCAGCGCCCCCGAGTCGGGATCCTACGAGCAGTACTTC	CSAPESGSYEQYF
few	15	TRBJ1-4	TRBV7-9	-	TGTGCCAGCAGCCGCGGGGGGGGAGGAAGCGAAAAACTGTTTTTT	CASSRGGGGSEKLFF
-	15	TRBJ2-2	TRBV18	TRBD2	TGTGCCAGCTCACTGGGACTAGCCCCAAGCGGGGAGCTGTTTTTT	CASSLGLAPSGELFF
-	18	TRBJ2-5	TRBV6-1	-	TGTGCCAGCAGTGAAGTTGGCGGGGGCCCCCTGTACCAAGAGACCCAGTACTTC	CASSEVGGGPLYQETQYF
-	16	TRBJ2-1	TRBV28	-	TGTGCCAGCAGTTCCCGGTCAAGGGGTACCTACAATGAGCAGTTCTTC	CASSSRSRGTYNEQFF
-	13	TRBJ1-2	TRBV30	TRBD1	TGTGCCTGGAGCGGACAGGGGCGCGTTGGCTACACCTTC	CAWSGQGRVGYTF
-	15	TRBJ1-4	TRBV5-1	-	TGCGCCAGCAGCTTGGACAGGACGACTAATGAAAAACTGTTTTTT	CASSLDRTTNEKLFF
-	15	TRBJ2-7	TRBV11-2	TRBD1	TGTGCCAGCAGCTCGATAAAACAGGGGCCCTACGAGCAGTACTTC	CASSSIKQGPYEQYF
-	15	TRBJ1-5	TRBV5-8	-	TGTGCCAGCGACGACACGTACAATAGCAATCAGCCCCAGCATTTT	CASDDTYNSNQPQHF
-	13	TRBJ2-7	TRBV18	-	TGTGCCAGCTCGACAGGAGGAACGTACGAGCAGTACTTC	CASSTGGTYEQYF
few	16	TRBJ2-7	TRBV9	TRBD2	TGTGCCAGCAGCATAGATAGCGGGAGGGCCAGTAACGAGCAGTACTTC	CASSIDSGRASNEQYF
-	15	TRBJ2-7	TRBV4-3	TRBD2	TGCGCCAGCAGCCAAGAAGGGCGGGGGGGGTACGAGCAGTACTTC	CASSQEGRGGYEQYF
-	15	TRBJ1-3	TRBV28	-	TGTGCCAGCAGTTCCCAGGGGATATCCGGAAACACCATATATTTT	CASSSQGISGNTIYF
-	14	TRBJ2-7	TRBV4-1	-	TGCGCCAGCAGCCAAGAAGGCAGGCCCTACGAGCAGTACTTC	CASSQEGRPYEQYF
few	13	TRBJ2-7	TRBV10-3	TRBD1	TGTGCCATCAGTCGGGACAGAGTCTACGAGCAGTACTTC	CAISRDRVYEQYF
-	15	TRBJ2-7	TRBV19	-	TGTGCCAGTAGCCGGGCGGACAGGGAGGGATACGAGCAGTACTTC	CASSRADREGYEQYF
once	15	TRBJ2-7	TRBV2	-	TGTGCCAGTCTCAATGAGGGACACATCCCCTACGAGCAGTACTTC	CASLNEGHIPYEQYF
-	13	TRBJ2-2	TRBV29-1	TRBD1	TGCAGCGGCCGAAACAGGGGAACCGGGGAGCTGTTTTTT	CSGRNRGTGELFF
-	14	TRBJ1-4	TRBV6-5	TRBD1	TGTGCCAGCAGTCTGGACAGGGAGAATGAAAAACTGTTTTTT	CASSLDRENEKLFF
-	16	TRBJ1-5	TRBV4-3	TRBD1	TGCGCCAGCAGCCAAGAACGACAGGGGCAGGGACAGCCCCAGCATTTT	CASSQERQGQGQPQHF
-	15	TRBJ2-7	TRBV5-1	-	TGCGCCAGCAGGGACGGGATTTCTGACTTCACCGAGCAGTACTTC	CASRDGISDFTEQYF
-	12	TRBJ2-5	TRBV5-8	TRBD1	TGTGCCAGCACGACAGGGTTGGCGACCCAGTACTTC	CASTTGLATQYF
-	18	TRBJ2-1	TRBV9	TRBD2	TGTGCCAGCAGCGTAGCTTTACCTAAGCGGGGGGTCGACAATGAGCAGTTCTTC	CASSVALPKRGVDNEQFF
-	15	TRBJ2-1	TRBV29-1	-	TGCAGCGTTAGGGCAGGCGGGGTCTCCTACAATGAGCAGTTCTTC	CSVRAGGVSYNEQFF
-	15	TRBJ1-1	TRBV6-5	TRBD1	TGTGCCAGCAGTTTCCGACAGGGAGGCAACACTGAAGCTTTCTTT	CASSFRQGGNTEAFF
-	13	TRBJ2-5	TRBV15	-	TGTGCCACCAGCAGTAGCGGTATCGAGACCCAGTACTTC	CATSSSGIETQYF
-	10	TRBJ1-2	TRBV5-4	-	TGTGCCAGCGTTACGGAACAGACGAGCTTC	CASVTEQTSF
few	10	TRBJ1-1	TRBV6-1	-	TGTGCCAGCTTTGACAGGGAAGCTTTCTTT	CASFDREAFF
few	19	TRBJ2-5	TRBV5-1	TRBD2	TGCGCCAGCAGCTTGGATCCGGGACTAGCGGGAGTGGCTGCAGAGACCCAGTACTTC	CASSLDPGLAGVAAETQYF